The rows below give T cell receptor beta chains drawn from one sample of a study of T-cell memory formation after mild COVID-19. TCRdb re-analysed the 5' RACE reads in MiXCR, keeping a single row per CDR3 protein. The data show 450,000 to 650,000 distinct CDR3 sequences, with roughly 20% seen just once and approximately 8.4% held by the top ten. The sequenced sample consisted of PBMCs or a T cell subset sorted from them (not recorded which). The receptors come from an adult woman who had mild COVID-19 (a few samples of this study predate the infection). Cell type and time point are not known. Each CDR3 is given with its conserved first and last residue. The D gene is left open where the match is weak. The size entry is marked missing in some rows and otherwise reads once, few, many or a size class.

TGTGCCAGCAGCTTGGTGTCTGGGGCGCTAATCCATGGCTACACCTTC	CASSLVSGALIHGYTF	NA	TRBJ1-2	few	TRBV5-6
TGCAGTGCTAAGGGGGGAGGAGGCTACACCTTC	CSAKGGGGYTF	NA	TRBJ1-2	few	TRBV20-1
TGCAGTGCTAGAATACAGGGCGAGGTTAATCAGCCCCAGCATTTT	CSARIQGEVNQPQHF	NA	TRBJ1-5	NA	TRBV20-1
TGTGCCAGCAGTTTTCGGGGGACAGAGACCCAGTACTTC	CASSFRGTETQYF	NA	TRBJ2-5	many	TRBV12-3/TRBV12-4
TGTGCCACCAGTGGCCAGGGGGCAAATACGCAGTATTTT	CATSGQGANTQYF	TRBD1	TRBJ2-3	few	TRBV24-1
TGTGCCACTGTAGCGGGAGGAGGGACTGAGCAGTTCTTC	CATVAGGGTEQFF	TRBD2	TRBJ2-1	NA	TRBV6-6
TGTGCCAGCAGTTACGGGGGACAGGGGATCTACGAGCAGTACTTC	CASSYGGQGIYEQYF	TRBD1	TRBJ2-7	NA	TRBV6-5
TGTGCCAGCAGCCAAGATAGCACTAGCGGGAGTCTCGGGGAGCTGTTTTTT	CASSQDSTSGSLGELFF	TRBD2	TRBJ2-2	many	TRBV4-2
TGTGCCAGCTCACCAACGGGGGGGCGCGAGCAGTACTTC	CASSPTGGREQYF	TRBD2	TRBJ2-7	NA	TRBV18
TGCGCCAGCAGCCAACTAGCGGGGGTCAATGAGCAGTTCTTC	CASSQLAGVNEQFF	TRBD2	TRBJ2-1	few	TRBV4-1
TGTGCCAGCAGCCAATCGAGGGGTTCGACAGATACGCAGTATTTT	CASSQSRGSTDTQYF	NA	TRBJ2-3	many	TRBV16
TGTGCCAGCAGCTTACTAGGGACAGCAAAGGGAGAGCAGTTCTTC	CASSLLGTAKGEQFF	TRBD1	TRBJ2-1	once	TRBV12-3/TRBV12-4
TGTGCCAGCTCTCGCCAGGCGGGGGGGCTCACAGATACGCAGTATTTT	CASSRQAGGLTDTQYF	TRBD2	TRBJ2-3	NA	TRBV6-6
TGTGCCAGCAGTTCCTATCTCTTCCGGGACAGGGTTGACGAGCAGTACTTC	CASSSYLFRDRVDEQYF	TRBD1	TRBJ2-7	NA	TRBV27
TGTGCCAGCAGTTTTGCGCAACAGGGGGGGGAGACCCAGTACTTC	CASSFAQQGGETQYF	NA	TRBJ2-5	few	TRBV28
TGTGCCAGCAAAGCCTCGGGGGCCAACGTCCTGACTTTC	CASKASGANVLTF	NA	TRBJ2-6	NA	TRBV9
TGTGCCAGCAGCTTAGCGGTGGAACTAGCGGGAAACAATGAGCAGTTCTTC	CASSLAVELAGNNEQFF	TRBD2	TRBJ2-1	NA	TRBV7-8
TGCAGTGCTAGACCAACAGGGAGCCCTAACTATGGCTACACCTTC	CSARPTGSPNYGYTF	NA	TRBJ1-2	few	TRBV20-1
TGTGCCAGCAGCCCCAGAAATCTAGCGGTTATAGATACGCAGTATTTT	CASSPRNLAVIDTQYF	TRBD2	TRBJ2-3	few	TRBV7-9
TGTGCCAGCTCACCGCGCGATTTGCAGGGACGCCAGCCCCAGCATTTT	CASSPRDLQGRQPQHF	NA	TRBJ1-5	few	TRBV18
TGCAGTGCTAGAGATTTTGCTGGGAGAAGCTCCTACAATGAGCAGTTCTTC	CSARDFAGRSSYNEQFF	NA	TRBJ2-1	NA	TRBV20-1
TGTGCCACCAGTGATACGACAGGGAAAGAGACCCAGTACTTC	CATSDTTGKETQYF	TRBD1	TRBJ2-5	NA	TRBV24-1
TGTGCCAGCTCACTCGCCGACATGGATCAGCCCCAGCATTTT	CASSLADMDQPQHF	NA	TRBJ1-5	NA	TRBV18
TGTGCCAGCAGTTACTCGATGGGACAGGTCGGGGAGCTGTTTTTT	CASSYSMGQVGELFF	TRBD1	TRBJ2-2	few	TRBV6-6
TGTGCCACCAGCAGTAGTGGGACTAGCGGAAACATTCAGTACTTC	CATSSSGTSGNIQYF	TRBD2	TRBJ2-4	NA	TRBV15
TGCGCCAGCAGCTTGGGGCAGGGAATTAATTCACCCCTCCACTTT	CASSLGQGINSPLHF	NA	TRBJ1-6	few	TRBV5-1
TGTGCCAGCAGCTTGCAGGGGCCCAGAGGAATGAACACTGAAGCTTTCTTT	CASSLQGPRGMNTEAFF	NA	TRBJ1-1	NA	TRBV7-3
TGCAGTGCTAGATTCAGGGGTGGTACTGAAGCTTTCTTT	CSARFRGGTEAFF	NA	TRBJ1-1	NA	TRBV20-1
TGTGCCAGCAGTGAACCGGGGACTAGCGGGAGATTGTACAATGAGCAGTTCTTC	CASSEPGTSGRLYNEQFF	TRBD2	TRBJ2-1	NA	TRBV25-1
TGTGCCAGCAGCCAGGAACTCCGGTACGAGCAGTACTTC	CASSQELRYEQYF	NA	TRBJ2-7	NA	TRBV3-1
TGCAGTGCTAGGGGTACGGTCCTCCTCTCCCCAGATACGCAGTATTTT	CSARGTVLLSPDTQYF	NA	TRBJ2-3	NA	TRBV20-1
TGTGCCAGCTCACCCACGACAGAGAACACTGAAGCTTTCTTT	CASSPTTENTEAFF	NA	TRBJ1-1	NA	TRBV18
TGCGCCAGCAGCCCACGGACAGGGACCTACGAGCAGTACTTC	CASSPRTGTYEQYF	TRBD1	TRBJ2-7	many	TRBV5-1
TGCGCCAGCAGCCTACCACAGGGGGAGGACAATTCACCCCTCCACTTT	CASSLPQGEDNSPLHF	TRBD1	TRBJ1-6	NA	TRBV4-1
TGTGCCAGCAGCTTAGGAGGGGGCGATCCGGAACAGTATTTT	CASSLGGGDPEQYF	NA	TRBJ2-3	NA	TRBV7-3
TGCGCCAGCTATTCGGGGGATACTAATACGCAGTATTTT	CASYSGDTNTQYF	NA	TRBJ2-3	few	TRBV4-1
TGTGCCAGCAGCTTCGTTCCGGGACAAGTAAACACTGAAGCTTTCTTT	CASSFVPGQVNTEAFF	NA	TRBJ1-1	once	TRBV5-8
TGTGCCAGCAGCCAAGATCTCTCACAGGCCATCTATAATTCACCCCTCCACTTT	CASSQDLSQAIYNSPLHF	NA	TRBJ1-6	few	TRBV4-2
TGTGCCATTATCGGGAACACCGGGGAGCTGTTTTTT	CAIIGNTGELFF	NA	TRBJ2-2	NA	TRBV19